A single sample is the source of the 9 T cell receptor beta chains below, sequenced in a study of early T cells in non-severe SARS-CoV-2 infection. TCRdb reprocessed the 5' RACE reads with MiXCR, giving one entry per CDR3 protein. The repertoire consists of about 55,000 distinct CDR3 sequences, with 14% to 15% occurring once and the leading ten covering 9% to 10%. Here the sequenced sample was whole blood, taken at baseline. The receptors were sampled from an adult who was a healthcare worker with PCR-confirmed SARS-CoV-2 infection or an uninfected control (not recorded which).

CDR3 coding DNA: TGTGCCAGCAGTGAACGGGTAGGGACCTGGACCCAGCATTTT. Translated: CASSERVGTWTQHF. The V and J genes are TRBV6-1 and TRBJ1-5; D possibly corresponds to TRBD1 (5 bases). The V gene lost 2 bases and the J gene lost 11 bases, with 16 bases spanning the gap. CDR1 is MNHNS, CDR2 SASEGT, per germline. The CDR3 length is 14 residues.

By frequency in the sample, this clonotype is medium-sized. The chain combines TRBV6-4 with TRBJ2-3; 9 bases map to TRBD2. CDR1 and CDR2 from the germline V gene are MRHNA and SNTAGT. V trimming: 3 bases; J trimming: 3 bases; junction bases outside the gene matches: 4. This CDR3 has 15 amino acids. CDR3 in amino acids: CASSELAGQTDTQYF. In DNA, the CDR3 is TGTGCCAGCAGTGAACTAGCGGGTCAAACAGATACGCAGTATTTT.

The chain recombines TRBV23-1 with TRBJ1-5; D not resolved. Being an ORF, TRBV23-1 has a function that is uncertain. Trimming removed 4 bases from V and 2 bases from J, with 12 bases in between. This CDR3 has 15 residues. The DNA for the CDR3 is TGCGCCAGCAGTCGTTTCCGTACGGGCAATCAGCCCCAGCATTTT. Translating gives CASSRFRTGNQPQHF.

This chain connects TRBV7-6 to TRBJ2-5, with 9 bases lining up with TRBD2. CDR1 and CDR2 (germline): SGHVS, FNYEAQ. Trimming removed 4 bases from V and 3 bases from J; junction bases left unmatched: 3. The CDR3 covers 14 residues. The CDR3 region has the DNA TGTGCCAGCAGCTGGTTAGCGGGAGAAGAGACCCAGTACTTC. Protein: CASSWLAGEETQYF.

The genes are TRBV6-2 or TRBV6-3 and TRBJ2-1; D is ambiguous. Trimming removed 6 bases at V and 0 bases at J, with 15 bases between. Germline assignment: CDR1 MNHEY and CDR2 SVGEGT. This CDR3 comprises 16 residues. The CDR3 sequence is CASSSRLASSYNEQFF. The CDR3 DNA reads as TGTGCCAGCAGCTCAAGACTCGCTAGCTCCTACAATGAGCAGTTCTTC.

This chain uses TRBV6-1 with TRBJ1-2; D not resolved. Trimming left V 4 bases short and J 3 bases short, with 9 bases between. The CDR3 spans 13 residues. Germline CDR1 MNHNS, CDR2 SASEGT. This CDR3 is CASSVSIDYGYTF. In DNA form, the CDR3 reads TGTGCCAGCAGTGTGTCGATTGACTATGGCTACACCTTC.

In this sample, this clonotype turned up a few times. J is TRBJ2-7 and V is TRBV2, with D perhaps being TRBD1 or TRBD2 (5 bases each). The germline V and J ends were trimmed by 8 bases and 2 bases, with 19 bases remaining between them. Germline assignment: CDR1 SNHLY and CDR2 FYNNEI. The CDR3 length is 15 residues. The CDR3 reads CASRRDGLTTYEQYF. Here the CDR3 DNA reads TGTGCCAGCCGAAGGGACGGATTAACCACCTACGAGCAGTACTTC.

V and J are TRBV11-2 and TRBJ2-7; no reliable D call. This CDR3 has 15 residues. Per germline, CDR1 SGHAT and CDR2 FQNNGV. Trimming shortened V by 5 bases and J by 0 bases, and 14 bases separated the two germline ends. The CDR3 region is CASSPRHPNSYEQYF. The CDR3 region has the DNA TGTGCCAGCAGCCCCAGACACCCTAACTCCTACGAGCAGTACTTC.

This clonotype was observed a handful of times. The chain recombines TRBV7-9 with TRBJ2-3; D unclear. Germline V lookup: CDR1 SEHNR, CDR2 FQNEAQ (reference sequence). The CDR3 spans 12 residues. The germline V and J ends were trimmed by 4 bases and 5 bases, with 7 bases remaining between them. The CDR3 DNA follows: TGTGCCAGCAGCTCGACCGGAGATACGCAGTATTTT. Translation: CASSSTGDTQYF. Complete variable domain (other parts from reference TRBV7-9 and TRBJ2-3): DTGVSQNPRHKITKRGQNVTFRCDPISEHNRLYWYRQTLGQGPEFLTYFQNEAQLEKSRLLSDRFSAERPKGSFSTLEIQRTEQGDSAMYLCASSSTGDTQYFGPGTRLTVL.